Listed below are T cell receptor beta chains from one sample, sequenced in a study of blood T cell repertoires in COVID-19. Sequencing was performed with immunoSEQ multiplex PCR; in TCRdb, only in-frame clones are kept and a portion is missing. The sample carries some 150,000 clones, about 90% recorded once. What was sequenced was peripheral blood. Receptors originate from a man between 50 and 59 years old with acute or convalescent COVID-19. CDR3s include the opening cysteine and the closing phenylalanine or tryptophan. The D gene is left open where the match is weak. A clone size is listed for some rows: how often the clone was seen (once, few, many), or a class if it is expanded.

>TRBD1|TRBV27|TRBJ2-7|.
TGTGCCAGCACTAGGACAGGGGGTTCCTACGAGCAGTACTTC
CASTRTGGSYEQYF
>.|TRBV7-9|TRBJ1-2|.
TGTGCCAGCAGCGGGCCCGACCGAGCTAACTATGGCTACACCTTC
CASSGPDRANYGYTF
>.|TRBV27|TRBJ1-2|.
TGTGCCAGCAGTCCCGCCGGACAGAACTATGGCTACACCTTC
CASSPAGQNYGYTF
>TRBD1|TRBV6-1|TRBJ1-2|.
TGTGCCAGCACCTATGGGGACAGCACTAACTATGGCTACACCTTC
CASTYGDSTNYGYTF
>TRBD1|TRBV27|TRBJ2-7|.
TGTGCCAGCAGTTTAAGACAGGGAACCTACGAGCAGTACTTC
CASSLRQGTYEQYF
>.|TRBV7-9|TRBJ2-5|.
TGTGCCAGCAGCTTAGGTCGAGAGACCCAGTACTTC
CASSLGRETQYF
>TRBD1|TRBV7-7|TRBJ2-5|once
TGTGCTAGCAGCCGGGACAGACAAGAGACCCAGTACTTC
CASSRDRQETQYF
>TRBD1|TRBV6-5|TRBJ1-4|.
TGTGCCAGCAGCTATTCCGGGACAGGGGCGGAAAAACTGTTTTTT
CASSYSGTGAEKLFF
>.|TRBV6-5|TRBJ1-2|.
TGTGCCAGCAGCCAACAGGGCTATGGCTACACCTTC
CASSQQGYGYTF
>.|TRBV7-2|TRBJ2-6|few
TGTGCCAGCAGCGAACAGGCGGGGGCCAACGTCCTGACTTTC
CASSEQAGANVLTF
>.|TRBV20-1|TRBJ2-5|.
TGCAGTGCTAGTTCGGGAAGTTGGGAAGGGCGAGAGACCCAGTACTTC
CSASSGSWEGRETQYF
>.|TRBV28|TRBJ1-4|.
TGTGCCAGCAGTTTAGGCGAGGGCTCAAAACTGTTTTTT
CASSLGEGSKLFF
>TRBD2|TRBV7-2|TRBJ2-7|.
TGTGCCAGCAGCTTGAGTAGCGGGAGCGACGAGCAGTACTTC
CASSLSSGSDEQYF
>.|TRBV29-1|TRBJ1-2|.
TGCAGCGTTGAAGATCGGGGAGGTGGCTACACCTTC
CSVEDRGGGYTF
>.|TRBV6-1|TRBJ1-1|.
TGTGCCAGCAGCACCCGGGTAGGTAACACTGAAGCTTTCTTT
CASSTRVGNTEAFF
>.|TRBV2|TRBJ2-1|once
TGTGCCAGCAGTGAATGGGCTGGCTACAATGAGCAGTTCTTC
CASSEWAGYNEQFF
>.|TRBV6-5|TRBJ1-1|.
TGTGCCAGCAGTTACTCTTATTCACGGGGGACTGAAGCTTTCTTT
CASSYSYSRGTEAFF
>TRBD2|TRBV13|TRBJ2-1|.
TGTGCCAGCAGCTCTCGTGTTGCGGGAGGTTTTGCCAATGAGCAGTTCTTC
CASSSRVAGGFANEQFF
>TRBD1|TRBV29-1|TRBJ2-7|.
TGCAGCGTAGTTTGGGCAGGGGGAACCTACGAGCAGTACTTC
CSVVWAGGTYEQYF
>TRBD1|TRBV27|TRBJ2-5|.
TGTGCCAGCAGTCTTGGACAGGGCCTGCAAGAGACCCAGTACTTC
CASSLGQGLQETQYF
>TRBD1|TRBV5-1|TRBJ1-1|.
TGCGCCAGCAGCCCGGGGACAGGGAGGAACACTGAAGCTTTCTTT
CASSPGTGRNTEAFF
>.|TRBV7-2|TRBJ2-4|.
TGTGCCAGCAGCCGGACAAAGGACATTCAGTACTTC
CASSRTKDIQYF
>TRBD2|TRBV27|TRBJ2-7|.
TGTGCCAGCAGACCTAGCGGCGGTACTGAGCAGTACTTC
CASRPSGGTEQYF
>.|TRBV6-5|TRBJ1-6|.
TGTGCCAGCAGCCAGCGGGGATTCGGTAATTCACCCCTCCACTTT
CASSQRGFGNSPLHF
>TRBD1|TRBV11-2|TRBJ2-3|.
TGTGCCAGCAGGCGACAGGGCCCAGATACGCAGTATTTT
CASRRQGPDTQYF
>TRBD2|TRBV29-1|TRBJ2-1|.
TGCAGCGCCGATGGGACTAGCCTAAACAATGAGCAGTTCTTC
CSADGTSLNNEQFF
>.|TRBV14|TRBJ1-1|.
TGTGCCAGCAGCCAAGTAATGAACACTGAAGCTTTCTTT
CASSQVMNTEAFF
>TRBD2|TRBV7-2|TRBJ2-3|.
TGTGCCAGCAGCCTCTTCGGGGGGGCGGGGACTAGCACAGATACGCAGTATTTT
CASSLFGGAGTSTDTQYF
>.|TRBV9|TRBJ1-6|.
TGTGCCAGCAGCGCGGGCGGGGGGCCTCCGGCCCTCCACTTT
CASSAGGGPPALHF
>TRBD1|TRBV5-6|TRBJ1-2|.
TGTGCCAGCAGCTGGGACAGGGATGGCTACACCTTC
CASSWDRDGYTF
>.|TRBV11-3|TRBJ2-2|few
TGTGCCAGCAGCCAGTGGTCGTACGAGGGCACCGGGGAGCTGTTTTTT
CASSQWSYEGTGELFF
>.|TRBV6-5|TRBJ2-2|.
TGTGCCAGCAGGTTAGCCAACACCGGGGAGCTGTTTTTT
CASRLANTGELFF
>TRBD1|TRBV5-1|TRBJ2-3|.
TGCGCCAGCAGCTTCGACAGGGGAAGGGGCGATACGCAGTATTTT
CASSFDRGRGDTQYF
>TRBD1|TRBV4-2|TRBJ1-6|.
TGTGCCAGCAGCTATGGGACAGGGGTACGCTCACCCCTCCACTTT
CASSYGTGVRSPLHF
>.|TRBV11-2|TRBJ2-7|.
TGTGCCAGCAGCACCCCAGGCGGGATGTTCTCCTACGAGCAGTACTTC
CASSTPGGMFSYEQYF
>.|TRBV29-1|TRBJ1-2|.
TGCAGCGTTGTAGGGCAGGGTGGTGGCTACACCTTC
CSVVGQGGGYTF
>TRBD1|TRBV7-9|TRBJ1-3|.
TGTGCCAGCAGCCCCCGTTTTTCAGGGGGATCTGGAAACACCATATATTTT
CASSPRFSGGSGNTIYF
>.|TRBV6-5|TRBJ1-1|.
TGTGCCAGCAGTCGGAACAGGGAGTCTGAAGCTTTCTTT
CASSRNRESEAFF
>TRBD1|TRBV7-9|TRBJ2-7|few
TGTGCCAGCAGCAGACCGGGACAGGGCTCCGAGCAGTACTTC
CASSRPGQGSEQYF
>TRBD2|TRBV3-1/TRBV3-2|TRBJ2-1|.
TGTGCCAGCAGACTAGCGGAGGGGTTATACAATGAGCAGTTCTTC
CASRLAEGLYNEQFF
>.|TRBV7-2|TRBJ2-4|.
TGTGCCAGCAGCACCTCGGGACTTCGGGTGGGAAACATTCAGTACTTC
CASSTSGLRVGNIQYF
>.|TRBV19|TRBJ1-5|.
TGTGCCAGTAGTAGAATACAGGGATTTCAGCCCCAGCATTTT
CASSRIQGFQPQHF